One and the same sample provided the 23 T cell receptor beta chains below, sequenced in a study of OX40 agonist ivuxolimab in advanced cancers. Generated by immunoSEQ multiplex PCR, the TCRdb table keeps only in-frame clones and is missing some. Of 80,000 to 95,000 clones listed, roughly nine tenths are singletons. The sequences come from CD4+ or CD8+ T cells sorted from blood, collected in a trial of the OX40 agonist ivuxolimab. Source of these receptors: an adult with an advanced solid tumor such as melanoma, head and neck, liver or kidney cancer.

The V call is TRBV6-5, the J call TRBJ2-1; 8 nucleotides match TRBD1. Germline V gene data show CDR1 as MNHEY and CDR2 as SVGAGI. The CDR3 runs 16 residues. V was clipped by 4 bases and J by 6 bases; unmatched bases: 11. CDR3 residues: CASSFYDRGWGNEQFF. The CDR3 bases are TGTGCCAGCAGTTTCTACGACAGGGGTTGGGGCAATGAGCAGTTCTTC.

The genes are TRBV19 and TRBJ2-7; 12 positions agree with TRBD2. The CDR3 is 15 residues long. Unmatched junction bases numbered 6, after V lost 2 bases and J lost 7 bases. Germline loops: CDR1 LNHDA, CDR2 SQIVND (reference sequence). The CDR3 nucleotides are TGTGCCAGTAGTATAAGGACTAGCGGGGCGGGGGAGCAGTACTTC. This gives the protein CASSIRTSGAGEQYF.

This sequence joins TRBV10-1 and TRBJ2-1, with unresolved D. CDR1 is WNHNN, CDR2 SYGVQD, per germline (reference sequence). The V gene lost 7 bases and the J gene lost 4 bases, with 23 bases spanning the gap. This CDR3 is 17 amino acids long. The CDR3 protein is CASIEGVLVRLYNEQFF. The DNA for the CDR3 is TGCGCCAGCATCGAAGGAGTACTCGTACGCCTATACAATGAGCAGTTCTTC.

The V call is TRBV21-1, the J call TRBJ1-4; the tabulated D call, TRBD1, remains unverified against the DNA. TRBV21-1 is designated a pseudogene. The CDR3 sequence is 16 residues long. CDR3 in amino acids: CASSKDIGGAGEKLFF. The DNA for the CDR3 is TGTGCCAGCAGCAAAGATATAGGGGGCGCGGGTGAAAAACTGTTTTTT.

The CDR3 DNA sequence: TGTGCCAGCAGCCTCCTCCTGGGCGGGGGTTTAACCGGGGAGCTGTTTTTT. This encodes CASSLLLGGGLTGELFF. The chain recombines TRBV7-8 with TRBJ2-2; 7 nucleotides line up with TRBD2. The CDR3 length is 17 residues. Germline trimming cut 5 bases from V and 5 bases from J; bases unmatched to any gene: 14. Germline V lookup: CDR1 SGHVS, CDR2 FQNEAQ.

This clone is labeled as large. This chain uses TRBV10-2 with TRBJ2-1; D is unresolved. CDR1 WSHSY and CDR2 SAAADI come from the germline V gene. This CDR3 region has 17 residues. The V and J ends lost 7 bases and 4 bases respectively, with 23 bases between them. CDR3 sequence: CASIEGVLVRLYNEQFF. CDR3 bases: TGCGCCAGCATCGAAGGAGTACTCGTACGCCTATACAATGAGCAGTTCTTC.

This clone was counted only a few times. This chain links TRBV12-5 with TRBJ1-1, with D perhaps matching TRBD1 (5 bases). Trimming removed 6 bases from V and 9 bases from J, with 11 bases in between. Germline V gene lookup returns CDR1 LGHNT and CDR2 FRNRAP. This CDR3 comprises 11 residues. The CDR3 DNA reads as TGTGCTAGTGGCCTGGGGGGACAAGCTTTCTTT. Amino acids: CASGLGGQAFF.

The V gene is TRBV10-3, the J gene TRBJ1-3; the D gene is possibly TRBD1 (5 bases). The CDR3 spans 12 residues. Between the trimmed V and J ends, which lost 11 bases and 2 bases, there was a span of 10 bases. The germline V gene encodes CDR1 ENHRY and CDR2 SYGVKD. This chain's CDR3 is CAVPGPGNTIYF. The CDR3 coding sequence is TGTGCCGTACCAGGGCCTGGAAACACCATATATTTT.

V usage is TRBV7-3 and J usage is TRBJ2-1; D gene ambiguous. The V end lost 5 bases, the J end lost 0 bases, and 11 bases lay between the germline ends. Looked up from germline, CDR1 is SGHTA and CDR2 is FQGTGA. The CDR3 spans 15 residues. This CDR3 reads CASSMDASSYNEQFF. The CDR3 bases are TGTGCCAGCAGCATGGACGCTAGCTCCTACAATGAGCAGTTCTTC.

This clone was seen just once. J is TRBJ1-1 and V is TRBV5-1; no firm D call. CDR1 and CDR2 from the germline V gene are SGHRS and YFSETQ. V was pared by 3 bases and J by 4 bases, with 7 bases between. The CDR3 covers 12 residues. The CDR3 sequence: CASSSDGTEAFF. The CDR3 DNA follows: TGCGCCAGCAGCTCGGACGGCACTGAAGCTTTCTTT.

The chain couples TRBV4-1 to TRBJ2-1, with TRBD2 identical over 11 bases. The germline V gene has CDR1 MGHRA and CDR2 YSYEKL. V trimming: 4 bases; J trimming: 4 bases; junction bases outside the gene matches: 18. This CDR3 comprises 20 residues. The CDR3 protein is CASSPGTSGSWLWAYNEQFF. The CDR3 DNA reads as TGCGCCAGCAGCCCAGGAACTAGCGGGAGTTGGTTATGGGCATACAATGAGCAGTTCTTC.

The V gene is TRBV6-5, the J gene TRBJ2-3; TRBD2 agrees at 7 bases. The CDR3 has 16 residues. Trimming cost V 2 bases and J 3 bases; bases outside gene matches: 8. Germline loops: CDR1 MNHEY, CDR2 SVGAGI. The CDR3 protein is CASSYGRGAGTDTQYF. The CDR3, as DNA: TGTGCCAGCAGTTACGGTCGGGGAGCGGGGACAGATACGCAGTATTTT.

The CDR3 spells CSVEKPGDTYRGELFF. CDR3 DNA sequence: TGCAGCGTTGAAAAGCCCGGGGACACCTACCGGGGGGAGCTGTTTTTT. The V and J genes are TRBV29-1 and TRBJ2-2; tentative D call: TRBD1 (6 bases). In germline, CDR1 is SQVTM, CDR2 ANQGSEA. With 2 bases removed from V and 8 bases from J, the gap between germline ends came to 21 bases. The CDR3 consists of 16 residues.

The gene calls are TRBV19 and TRBJ1-6; no definite D call. The CDR3 runs 14 residues. CDR1 is LNHDA, CDR2 SQIVND, per germline (reference sequence). V gave up 9 bases and J gave up 2 bases, with 11 bases separating them. For the CDR3, the DNA is TGTGCCAGCACGCCGGCACCCTATAATTCACCCCTCCACTTT. It is translated as CASTPAPYNSPLHF.

This rearrangement joins TRBV6-5 to TRBJ1-2; TRBD1 matches 9 bases. CDR1 and CDR2 from the germline V gene are MNHEY and SVGAGI. This CDR3 contains 15 residues. J was trimmed by 4 bases and V by 1 base; bases with no gene match: 4. The chain's CDR3 is CASSYLTGGFYGYTF. The CDR3, as DNA: TGTGCCAGCAGTTACTTGACAGGGGGATTCTATGGCTACACCTTC.

J is TRBJ2-1 and V is TRBV6-6, with D possibly TRBD2 on 6 matching bases. The V gene's germline CDR1 is MNHNY and CDR2 SVGAGI (reference sequence). V lost 2 bases and J lost 5, with 13 bases in between. There are 15 residues in the CDR3. The chain's CDR3 is CASSYLALPNNEQFF. CDR3 DNA sequence: TGTGCCAGCAGTTACCTAGCGCTCCCAAACAATGAGCAGTTCTTC.

The chain is built from TRBV5-4 and TRBJ2-1, with 7 bases lining up with TRBD2. Trimming cost V 5 bases and J 8 bases; bases outside gene matches: 13. The V gene's germline CDR1 is SGHNT and CDR2 YYREEE (reference sequence). This CDR3 region has 15 residues. This chain's CDR3 is CASRRIGGELHEQFF. In nucleotides, the CDR3 is TGTGCCAGCAGACGGATTGGGGGGGAGCTGCATGAGCAGTTCTTC.

The chain couples TRBV12-2 to TRBJ2-1; TRBD1 is the table's D call, not checked against the DNA. TRBV12-2 represents a pseudogene. CDR3 length equals 15 residues. The CDR3 region has the DNA TGTGCAAGTCGCTTAGCCACAAGCTCCTACAATGAGCAGTTCTTC. This translates into CASRLATSSYNEQFF.

V and J are TRBV30 and TRBJ1-6; 9 nucleotides line up with TRBD1. The junction had 5 bases not matched to a gene; V was cut back by 5 bases and J by 9 bases. CDR3 length: 13 amino acids. The germline V gene has CDR1 GTSNPN and CDR2 SVGIG (reference sequence). The CDR3 DNA reads TGTGCCTGGGCCGGGACAGGGATTTCACCCCTCCACTTT. Translation gives CAWAGTGISPLHF.

The chain carries TRBV7-8 and TRBJ1-5, with a possible D match to TRBD1 (5 bases). Germline loops: CDR1 SGHVS, CDR2 FQNEAQ. V lost 3 bases, J lost 5 bases, and 20 bases lay in between. This CDR3 has 17 amino acids. CDR3 sequence reads: CASSFGTGDWSHQPQHF. The CDR3 nucleotides are TGTGCCAGCAGCTTCGGGACGGGTGACTGGTCCCATCAGCCCCAGCATTTT.

The V gene is TRBV27, the J gene TRBJ1-2; TRBD1 aligns across 7 bases. J was trimmed by 4 bases and V by 2 bases; bases with no gene match: 1. The V gene's germline CDR1 is MNHEY and CDR2 SMNVEV (reference sequence). The CDR3 loop spans 13 amino acids. Here the CDR3 reads CASSLRQGYGYTF. The CDR3 DNA sequence: TGTGCCAGCAGTTTACGACAGGGCTATGGCTACACCTTC.

The chain carries TRBV20-1 and TRBJ1-2; D not certain. The CDR3 runs 11 residues. Trimming took 5 bases from V and 3 from J, leaving 7 bases between them. CDR1 is DFQATT and CDR2 is SNEGSKA in the germline V gene (reference sequence). The CDR3 DNA follows: TGCAGTGCTCGAGTGGACTATGGCTACACCTTC. This translates into CSARVDYGYTF.

The chain has TRBV6-5 and TRBJ2-7; the match to TRBD1 covers 10 bases. This CDR3 is built from 14 residues. CDR1 and CDR2 (germline): MNHEY, SVGAGI. J was trimmed by 2 bases and V by 6 bases; bases with no gene match: 4. Here the CDR3 reads CASRGTGDPYEQYF. CDR3 in DNA: TGTGCCAGCAGGGGGACAGGGGACCCCTACGAGCAGTACTTC.